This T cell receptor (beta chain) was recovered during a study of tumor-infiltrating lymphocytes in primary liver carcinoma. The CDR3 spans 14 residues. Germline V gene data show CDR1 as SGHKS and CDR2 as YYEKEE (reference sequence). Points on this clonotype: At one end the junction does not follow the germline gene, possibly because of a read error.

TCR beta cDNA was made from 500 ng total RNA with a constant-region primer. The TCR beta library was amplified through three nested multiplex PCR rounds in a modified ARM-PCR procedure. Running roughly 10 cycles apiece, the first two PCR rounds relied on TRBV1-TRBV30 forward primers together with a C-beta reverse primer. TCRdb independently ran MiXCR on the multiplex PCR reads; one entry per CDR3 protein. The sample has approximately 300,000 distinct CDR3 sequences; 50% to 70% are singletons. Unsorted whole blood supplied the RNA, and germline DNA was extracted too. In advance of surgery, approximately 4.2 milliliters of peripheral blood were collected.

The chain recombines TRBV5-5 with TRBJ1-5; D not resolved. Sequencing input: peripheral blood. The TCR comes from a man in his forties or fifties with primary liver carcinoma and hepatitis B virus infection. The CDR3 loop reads CARSLVQSNQPQHF. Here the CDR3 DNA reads TGTGCCAGAAGCTTGGTACAGTCGAATCAGCCCCAGCATTTT.